The 22 T cell receptor beta chains below were found in one sample sequenced in a study of response to subunit inactivated influenza vaccine. Each CDR3 protein is one row after TCRdb ran MiXCR on the RT-PCR reads. The sample has more than 150,000 distinct CDR3 sequences, around a tenth seen once; the top ten hold about a tenth. This specimen was non-naive T cells sorted from PBMCs, taken on the day of vaccination. The receptors here all came from a man aged 50 or older who received an inactivated influenza vaccine.

This clonotype was detected only a few times. The chain combines TRBV15 with TRBJ2-1, with no clear D. The germline V gene has CDR1 LNHNV and CDR2 YYDKDF (reference sequence). The CDR3 runs to 15 residues. The V end was cut by 1 base, the J end by 6 bases, with 13 bases between. In DNA, the CDR3 is TGTGCCACCAGCAGAGGTTGGGGTTCGGGCAATGAGCAGTTCTTC. Translated: CATSRGWGSGNEQFF. The variable domain in full, completed from reference TRBV15 and TRBJ2-1, reads DAMVIQNPRYQVTQFGKPVTLSCSQTLNHNVMYWYQQKSSQAPKLLFHYYDKDFNNEADTPDNFQSRRPNTSFCFLDIRSPGLGDTAMYLCATSRGWGSGNEQFFGPGTRLTVL.

This chain joins TRBV20-1 and TRBJ2-1; possibly TRBD1 or TRBD2 for D (5 bases each). This CDR3 has 15 amino acids. The V and J ends lost 6 bases and 5 bases respectively, with 20 bases between them. Germline V gene data show CDR1 as DFQATT and CDR2 as SNEGSKA (reference sequence). In nucleotides, the CDR3 is TGCAGTGCCTCTCGGGGAAGGCTAGGGGACAATGAGCAGTTCTTC. It specifies CSASRGRLGDNEQFF.

Many counts were recorded for this clonotype. The gene calls are TRBV6-5 and TRBJ1-1, with D unclear. The CDR3 is 13 amino acids. Germline-derived CDR1 and CDR2 are MNHEY and SVGAGI. Trimming shortened V by 2 bases and J by 1 base, and 5 bases separated the two germline ends. CDR3 amino acids: CASSYARNTEAFF. The DNA of the CDR3 is TGTGCCAGCAGTTACGCCCGGAACACTGAAGCTTTCTTT.

The chain couples TRBV28 to TRBJ1-2; 7 bases fit TRBD1. The CDR3 totals 15 residues. Germline-derived CDR1 and CDR2 are MDHEN and SYDVKM. V lost 0 bases to trimming and J lost 11 bases; unmatched junction nucleotides: 12. CDR3 DNA sequence: TGTGCCAGCAGTTTATGGGGGACAGAGAGCGGACTGTACACCTTC. Protein: CASSLWGTESGLYTF.

This clonotype was seen a few times. The chain uses TRBV27 and TRBJ2-5; 7 nucleotides line up with TRBD1. In germline, CDR1 is MNHEY, CDR2 SMNVEV (reference sequence). V shed 4 bases, J shed 4 bases, and the junction held 12 bases outside the gene matches. This CDR3 spans 16 amino acids. DNA for the CDR3: TGTGCCAGCAGTTCCATACAGGGGTTGGTCCGAGAGACCCAGTACTTC. Residues: CASSSIQGLVRETQYF.

This clonotype has more than one count but fewer than ten. V is TRBV29-1 and J is TRBJ2-7, with 11 bases that match TRBD2. CDR1 and CDR2 from the germline V gene are SQVTM and ANQGSEA. The length of the CDR3 is 13 residues. Germline trimming cut 1 base from V and 12 bases from J; bases unmatched to any gene: 8. DNA for the CDR3: TGCAGCGTTGAAGCAGAACTAGCGGGAGTGCTGTACTTC. Its protein product is CSVEAELAGVLYF.

The J gene is TRBJ2-7, the V gene TRBV11-2; D unclear. Germline CDR1 is SGHAT and CDR2 is FQNNGV. V shed 6 bases and J shed 3 bases, with 9 bases lying between them. The CDR3 is 12 residues long. Written as DNA, the CDR3 is TGTGCCAGCAGGTTCTACGGCTACGAGCAGTACTTC. Translation: CASRFYGYEQYF.

This chain connects TRBV6-1 to TRBJ1-2, with D tentatively TRBD1 (6 bases). V lost 2 bases and J 5 bases, leaving 12 bases between the germline ends. The germline gives CDR1 MNHNS, CDR2 SASEGT. CDR3 length equals 14 residues. CDR3 sequence reads: CASSERQAPYGYTF. Written as DNA, the CDR3 is TGTGCCAGCAGTGAACGACAGGCGCCGTATGGCTACACCTTC.

This clonotype was observed a few times. This chain uses TRBV11-1 with TRBJ2-4; possibly TRBD2 for D (5 bases). V dropped 1 base and J dropped 0 bases, with 16 bases sitting between them. CDR3 size: 18 residues. Germline CDR1 reads SGHAT; CDR2 reads FQDESV (reference sequence). The CDR3 spells CASSLGESYSLAKNIQYF. In DNA, the CDR3 is TGTGCCAGCAGCTTAGGGGAGTCGTACTCTCTAGCCAAAAACATTCAGTACTTC.

This clonotype came up many times. The rearrangement links TRBV18 to TRBJ2-5; 8 positions agree with TRBD2. The CDR3 consists of 16 residues. J lost 2 bases, V lost 4 bases, and 9 bases had no gene match. Per germline, CDR1 KGHSH and CDR2 LQKENI. CDR3: CASSLAATSVQETQYF. CDR3 in DNA: TGTGCCAGCTCACTTGCCGCGACTAGCGTACAAGAGACCCAGTACTTC.

The V gene is TRBV28, the J gene TRBJ2-2; D may be TRBD1 or TRBD2 (5 bases each). Trimming took off 5 bases at V and 1 base at J, with 14 bases between the two ends. CDR3 size: 16 residues. In germline, CDR1 is MDHEN, CDR2 SYDVKM. The CDR3 is CASSPPGPQNTGELFF. Written as DNA, the CDR3 is TGTGCCAGCAGTCCCCCGGGACCGCAGAACACCGGGGAGCTGTTTTTT.

V is TRBV24-1 and J is TRBJ2-1; tentatively, D is TRBD1 (7 bases). CDR1 is KGHDR and CDR2 is SFDVKD in the germline V gene. V was shortened by 6 bases and J by 4 bases, with 15 bases between the two germline ends. The CDR3 is 15 amino acids. The DNA of the CDR3 is TGTGCCACCAGTATCATGCAGGGGGGTTACAATGAGCAGTTCTTC. It yields the protein CATSIMQGGYNEQFF.

The rearrangement links TRBV20-1 to TRBJ1-5; D is unresolved. There are 12 residues in the CDR3. The V and J ends lost 7 bases and 1 base respectively, with 8 bases between them. The germline V gene encodes CDR1 DFQATT and CDR2 SNEGSKA (reference sequence). The CDR3 nucleotides are TGCAGTGGAGGGAGGAGCAATCAGCCCCAGCATTTT. Encoded protein: CSGGRSNQPQHF.

Ten or more counts support this clonotype. The chain recombines TRBV12-3 or TRBV12-4 with TRBJ2-1; 13 nucleotides agree with TRBD2. The CDR3 loop spans 20 amino acids. The junction had 13 bases not matched to a gene; V was cut back by 5 bases and J by 0 bases. CDR3 residues: CASSHPGLAGASSSYNEQFF. CDR3 bases: TGTGCCAGCAGTCACCCCGGACTAGCGGGGGCCTCAAGCTCCTACAATGAGCAGTTCTTC.

This clonotype was seen many times. V usage is TRBV5-6 and J usage is TRBJ1-5; unclear D gene. Trimming took off 2 bases at V and 0 bases at J, with 21 bases between the two ends. The CDR3 runs 19 residues. Germline V gives CDR1 SGHDT, CDR2 YYEEEE. The CDR3 spells CASSFSRWGGVASNQPQHF. The CDR3 DNA reads TGTGCCAGCAGCTTTTCCCGGTGGGGTGGCGTAGCTAGCAATCAGCCCCAGCATTTT.

The sample holds a few counts of this clonotype. J is TRBJ1-5 and V is TRBV4-2, with D perhaps matching TRBD1 (5 bases). Germline V gene data show CDR1 as LGHNA and CDR2 as YNFKEQ. The V end lost 1 base, the J end lost 10 bases, and 11 bases lay between the germline ends. There are 13 residues in the CDR3. In nucleotides, the CDR3 is TGTGCCAGCAGCCAAGTTCGGGGACGACCCCAGCATTTT. It translates to CASSQVRGRPQHF.

The V call is TRBV12-3 or TRBV12-4, the J call TRBJ2-7; 8 nucleotides match TRBD1. J lost 6 bases, V lost 5 bases, and 9 bases had no gene match. This CDR3 spans 14 amino acids. The CDR3 DNA reads TGTGCCAGCAGTCGACGGACAGGGCCCACCGAGCAGTACTTC. This codes for CASSRRTGPTEQYF.

The chain employs TRBV5-5 and TRBJ2-5; tentatively, D is TRBD1 (6 bases). V lost 4 bases and J 2 bases, leaving 12 bases between the germline ends. CDR3 length equals 14 residues. Per the germline V gene, CDR1 is SGHKS and CDR2 is YYEKEE (reference sequence). The CDR3 bases are TGTGCCAGCAGCACCGGGACAATTCAAGAGACCCAGTACTTC. Residues: CASSTGTIQETQYF.

For this clonotype: One junction end disagrees with the germline gene, perhaps due to a read error. The chain employs TRBV28 and TRBJ2-3; D uncertain. Germline V gives CDR1 MDHEN, CDR2 SYDVKM. The CDR3 length is 11 residues. The DNA for the CDR3 is TGTGCCAGCAGTAAGAGCGTGAGTCTGAATTTT. This gives the protein CASSKSVSLNF.

This clonotype has a count of ten or more. The V and J genes are TRBV5-1 and TRBJ2-3; 8 bases agree with TRBD2. The CDR3 sequence is 13 residues long. Germline V CDR1 and CDR2: SGHRS, YFSETQ. J was trimmed by 15 bases and V by 0 bases; bases with no gene match: 9. DNA for the CDR3: TGCGCCAGCAGCTTGGCCGGAAGAAGCGGGGGCTATTTT. The encoded protein is CASSLAGRSGGYF.

This clonotype has ten or more counts. This chain links TRBV9 with TRBJ2-7, with 8 bases matching TRBD2. Trimming cost V 4 bases and J 4 bases; bases outside gene matches: 13. There are 16 residues in the CDR3. Germline lookup yields CDR1 SGDLS and CDR2 YYNGEE. CDR3 protein: CASSSGGGTSIYEQYF. DNA for the CDR3: TGTGCCAGCAGCTCAGGAGGCGGGACTAGTATTTACGAGCAGTACTTC.

This clonotype appeared a few times. The V gene is TRBV12-3 or TRBV12-4, the J gene TRBJ1-3; the D is unclear. The CDR3 length is 13 residues. V was pared by 1 base and J by 4 bases, with 5 bases between. In DNA, the CDR3 is TGTGCCAGCAGTTTAGAGGTGGGAAACACCATATATTTT. Translation gives CASSLEVGNTIYF.